The clone carrying this TCR beta chain was observed at least ten times. CDR1 and CDR2 (germline): LGHNA, YSLEER. The CDR3 has 15 residues. The V gene lost 0 bases and the J gene lost 4 bases, with 12 bases spanning the gap. All TCR cDNA molecules were individually tagged with a unique molecular identifier. Via MiXCR, TCRdb re-called the 5' RACE reads, giving one row per CDR3 protein. Counted here are 35,000 to 45,000 distinct CDR3 sequences, around 5.2% occurring once; the ten biggest clones make up roughly 27%. Time point here: sample taken at primary tumor resection. Unsorted whole RNA from tumor, nontumor lung or frozen PBMC underwent sequencing. The sample belongs to a study of spatial heterogeneity in lung cancer. At the level of the study: More beta-chain than alpha-chain sequences were consistently detected. Every unique TCR and UMI combination, on average, appeared more than ten times in raw reads.

V usage is TRBV4-3 and J usage is TRBJ1-2; weak D call: TRBD1 (5 bases). The sequencing here drew on PBMCs, taken at surgery. The origin of this receptor is a female donor with early-stage non-small cell lung cancer. CDR3 in DNA: TGCGCCAGCAGCCAAGATGTCAGGGCTTCCTATGGCTACACCTTC. This encodes CASSQDVRASYGYTF.